Below are 23 T cell receptor beta chains sequenced from a single sample in a study of radiotherapy plus CTLA-4 blockade in lung cancer. Using immunoSEQ multiplex PCR, the repertoire was profiled, and TCRdb retains in-frame clones only, with some absent. This table holds tens of thousands of clones, more than 60% found once. The sample consisted of peripheral blood, taken from a patient treated with radiotherapy plus ipilimumab. The receptor set was obtained from a human donor with non-small cell lung cancer who had a complete response to radiotherapy plus ipilimumab.

This chain links TRBV11-2 with TRBJ1-1; D is unclear. Germline lookup yields CDR1 SGHAT and CDR2 FQNNGV. V was clipped by 1 base and J by 0 bases, with 15 bases between them. CDR3 length equals 17 residues. The CDR3 DNA sequence: TGTGCCAGCAGCTTAGGGAATCTGGGCAGGCTGAACACTGAAGCTTTCTTT. Translating it yields CASSLGNLGRLNTEAFF.

The rearrangement uses TRBV5-5 and TRBJ1-5, with 7 positions matching TRBD1. This CDR3 spans 16 amino acids. Germline CDR1 SGHKS, CDR2 YYEKEE (reference sequence). Trimming cost V 2 bases and J 0 bases; bases outside gene matches: 5. This chain's CDR3 is CASSFGQAHSNQPQHF. The CDR3 nucleotides read TGTGCCAGCAGCTTTGGACAGGCCCATAGCAATCAGCCCCAGCATTTT.

The chain couples TRBV5-6 to TRBJ1-1, with D perhaps matching TRBD1 (5 bases). Per germline, CDR1 SGHDT and CDR2 YYEEEE. This CDR3 has 17 residues. Trimming removed 0 bases from V and 1 base from J, with 16 bases in between. CDR3 amino acids: CASSLGLGEGRNTEAFF. Here the CDR3 DNA reads TGTGCCAGCAGCTTGGGGCTGGGGGAGGGCCGGAACACTGAAGCTTTCTTT.

The V gene is TRBV18, the J gene TRBJ2-5; a weak D match, TRBD1 (5 bases). V was clipped by 4 bases and J by 1 base, with 10 bases between them. The CDR3 runs to 14 residues. CDR1 is KGHSH and CDR2 is LQKENI in the germline V gene. CDR3 sequence reads: CASSRQNSQETQYF. The CDR3 nucleotides read TGTGCCAGCTCACGACAGAACAGCCAAGAGACCCAGTACTTC.

This rearrangement joins TRBV14 to TRBJ2-7; 10 positions agree with TRBD1. Germline V gene lookup returns CDR1 SGHDN and CDR2 FVKESK. The trim removed 4 bases at V and 5 bases at J, leaving 2 bases unmatched. CDR3 length equals 13 residues. CDR3 sequence reads: CASSRDRGNEQYF. The CDR3 coding sequence is TGTGCCAGCAGCCGGGACAGGGGCAACGAGCAGTACTTC. The whole variable domain, filled in from reference TRBV14 and TRBJ2-7, reads EAGVTQFPSHSVIEKGQTVTLRCDPISGHDNLYWYRRVMGKEIKFLLHFVKESKQDESGMPNNRFLAERTGGTYSTLKVQPAELEDSGVYFCASSRDRGNEQYFGPGTRLTVT.

The chain is built from TRBV6-6 and TRBJ1-5; weak D call: TRBD1 (5 bases). Between the trimmed V and J ends, which lost 7 bases and 7 bases, there was a span of 20 bases. This CDR3 spans 15 amino acids. Germline CDR1 reads MNHNY; CDR2 reads SVGAGI (reference sequence). The CDR3 is CASTWTSPSTQPQHF. CDR3 in DNA: TGTGCCAGCACCTGGACATCTCCCTCCACCCAGCCCCAGCATTTT.

The chain has TRBV14 and TRBJ2-1; tentative D call: TRBD2 (6 bases). This CDR3 is built from 13 residues. Germline lookup yields CDR1 SGHDN and CDR2 FVKESK. The V gene lost 4 bases and the J gene lost 8 bases, with 12 bases spanning the gap. The chain's CDR3 is CASSRDLRYEQFF. DNA for the CDR3: TGTGCCAGCAGCCGGGACTTGAGATATGAGCAGTTCTTC.

The chain recombines TRBV2 with TRBJ2-7; TRBD1 is a possible D gene (5 bases). Per germline, CDR1 SNHLY and CDR2 FYNNEI. The CDR3 has 14 residues. Trimming pared 4 bases from V and 0 bases from J, leaving 10 bases between. DNA for the CDR3: TGTGCCAGCAGTGGGGGCAGTCTCTCCTACGAGCAGTACTTC. Translating it yields CASSGGSLSYEQYF.

V gene TRBV9 combines with J gene TRBJ2-5, with D unresolved. The V gene's germline CDR1 is SGDLS and CDR2 YYNGEE. Trimming shortened V by 4 bases and J by 3 bases, and 13 bases separated the two germline ends. CDR3 length equals 14 residues. The CDR3 bases are TGTGCCAGCAGCCAAACAACGCAGGAAGAGACCCAGTACTTC. Its protein product is CASSQTTQEETQYF.

On this clone itself: Other DNA sequences of this sample code for an identical CDR3. This sequence joins TRBV5-1 and TRBJ1-2; 11 bases are shared with TRBD1. In germline, CDR1 is SGHRS, CDR2 YFSETQ. Trimming cost V 5 bases and J 8 bases; bases outside gene matches: 14. This CDR3 spans 16 amino acids. CDR3 in amino acids: CASRLLGQGAARGYTF. The CDR3 coding sequence is TGCGCCAGCAGACTTCTCGGACAGGGGGCAGCGAGGGGCTACACCTTC.

The rearrangement links TRBV7-2 to TRBJ2-4; D gene ambiguous. CDR1 is SGHTA and CDR2 is FQGNSA in the germline V gene. With 5 bases removed from V and 7 bases from J, the gap between germline ends came to 12 bases. The CDR3 spans 13 residues. The DNA of the CDR3 is TGTGCCAGCAGCGCTGGTGTGAGCAACATTCAGTACTTC. Protein product: CASSAGVSNIQYF.

In its sample, this clone was seen many times. V gene TRBV7-2 combines with J gene TRBJ1-2; a possible D gene is TRBD1 (5 bases). Trimming took 5 bases from V and 3 from J, leaving 16 bases between them. The germline CDR1 and CDR2 sequences are SGHTA and FQGNSA. This CDR3 region has 15 residues. The CDR3 spells CASSARPGSDYGYTF. The CDR3, as DNA: TGTGCCAGCAGCGCTAGACCAGGGTCGGACTATGGCTACACCTTC.

The rearrangement uses TRBV5-1 and TRBJ1-1; 10 bases line up with TRBD1. CDR1 SGHRS and CDR2 YFSETQ come from the germline V gene. Trimming cost V 0 bases and J 5 bases; bases outside gene matches: 4. The CDR3 is 15 residues long. The CDR3 DNA follows: TGCGCCAGCAGCTTGGCCGGACAGGGGGATACTGAAGCTTTCTTT. Residues: CASSLAGQGDTEAFF.

The rearrangement links TRBV7-6 to TRBJ2-5, with D perhaps TRBD1 (6 bases). The V and J ends lost 0 bases and 2 bases respectively, with 10 bases between them. The CDR3 totals 15 residues. Germline-derived CDR1 and CDR2 are SGHVS and FNYEAQ. The CDR3 nucleotides read TGTGCCAGCAGCTTAGCGTTGGGACAACAAGAGACCCAGTACTTC. Protein sequence: CASSLALGQQETQYF.

This clone was counted a single time. The rearrangement links TRBV2 to TRBJ1-2; the match to TRBD1 covers 9 bases. Germline V CDR1 and CDR2: SNHLY, FYNNEI. CDR3 length equals 12 residues. Losses at the gene ends were 8 bases for V and 7 bases for J; bases not matched to a gene: 5. In DNA, the CDR3 is TGTGCCAGCCAGGGACAGGGTGCTGGCTACACCTTC. Protein sequence: CASQGQGAGYTF.

The chain combines TRBV5-4 with TRBJ1-3; 9 bases are a match to TRBD1. CDR3 size: 17 residues. In germline, CDR1 is SGHNT, CDR2 YYREEE (reference sequence). Trimming removed 0 bases from V and 1 base from J; junction bases left unmatched: 5. Here the CDR3 reads CASSLDFGTGSGNTIYF. The CDR3 DNA sequence: TGTGCCAGCAGCTTGGACTTTGGGACAGGGTCTGGAAACACCATATATTTT.

The chain combines TRBV6-1 with TRBJ1-4; D call uncertain. The ends were cut back, 7 bases at V and 5 bases at J, with 11 bases in the middle. This CDR3 has 13 amino acids. In germline, CDR1 is MNHNS, CDR2 SASEGT. The CDR3 protein is CASKEGSNEKLFF. The DNA for the CDR3 is TGTGCCAGCAAGGAGGGTTCCAATGAAAAACTGTTTTTT.

The chain carries TRBV7-2 and TRBJ2-1, with 10 bases lining up with TRBD2. V dropped 1 base and J dropped 15; count of bases not matched to a gene: 12. CDR1 and CDR2 (germline): SGHTA, FQGNSA. The CDR3 totals 15 residues. In DNA, the CDR3 is TGTGCCAGCAGCTTAGACTCGTCTAGCGGGAGAAGAGGGTTCTTC. Translated: CASSLDSSSGRRGFF.

J is TRBJ2-7 and V is TRBV30, with D maybe TRBD2 (5 bases). The CDR3 sequence is 13 residues long. Per the germline V gene, CDR1 is GTSNPN and CDR2 is SVGIG (reference sequence). The V end was cut by 0 bases, the J end by 3 bases, with 9 bases between. CDR3 in DNA: TGTGCCTGGAGTGTACCCGGGGTCTACGAGCAGTACTTC. This codes for CAWSVPGVYEQYF.

This rearrangement joins TRBV4-1 to TRBJ2-1; maybe TRBD1 (5 bases). Trimming cost V 1 base and J 16 bases, with 17 bases left between them. The CDR3 consists of 13 residues. In germline, CDR1 is MGHRA, CDR2 YSYEKL. CDR3 sequence (DNA): TGCGCCAGCAGCCAAGTAGGACATCCTGCGAACTTCTTC. As protein: CASSQVGHPANFF.

This clone was seen a single time. In nucleotides, the CDR3 is TGTGCCAGCAGTTTTTACCTGGACAGTAGCGAGCAGTACTTC. Translation gives CASSFYLDSSEQYF. The chain recombines TRBV27 with TRBJ2-7; D might be TRBD1 (6 bases). CDR3 size: 14 residues. From germline, CDR1 is MNHEY and CDR2 SMNVEV (reference sequence). V lost 3 bases to trimming and J lost 6 bases, with 15 bases between them.

This clone was detected a few times. V gene TRBV5-1 combines with J gene TRBJ1-4; 8 nucleotides align to TRBD1. CDR1 is SGHRS and CDR2 is YFSETQ in the germline V gene. The CDR3 consists of 17 residues. V lost 4 bases, J lost 2 bases, and 10 bases stayed unmatched. The CDR3, as DNA: TGCGCCAGCAGCCAAACAGGGGGGGTCAGGACTAATGAAAAACTGTTTTTT. Translating gives CASSQTGGVRTNEKLFF.

The rearrangement links TRBV28 to TRBJ2-4, with D possibly being TRBD1 (6 bases). Germline V gives CDR1 MDHEN, CDR2 SYDVKM. With 4 bases removed from V and 2 bases from J, the gap between germline ends came to 12 bases. The CDR3 spans 15 residues. The CDR3 sequence: CASSSTGPSKNIQYF. The CDR3 nucleotides are TGTGCCAGCAGTTCGACAGGCCCCTCCAAAAACATTCAGTACTTC.